This T cell receptor beta chain derives from a study of cytotoxic CD8 clonotypes in ibrutinib-treated CLL. Study background: Partial responses totalled approximately 24 and complete responses 2; after median around 74 months, roughly 14 remained remitted and around twelve progressed.

Trimming left V 7 bases short and J 1 base short, with 7 bases between. This CDR3 comprises 12 residues. The germline V gene encodes CDR1 SNHLY and CDR2 FYNNEI. Profiling relied on immunoSEQ multiplex PCR, and the TCRdb table lists in-frame clones only, not all of them. The data hold around 310,000 clones, with roughly 80% observed a single time. The clonotype originates from a human donor with chronic lymphocytic leukemia. The sequencing used PBMCs, collected before ibrutinib treatment. V usage is TRBV2 and J usage is TRBJ1-2; possibly TRBD1 for D (6 bases). CDR3 protein: CASTDSNYGYTF. The DNA for the CDR3 is TGTGCCAGCACGGACAGTAACTATGGCTACACCTTC.